These 26 T cell receptor beta chains were sequenced from one sample in a study of T cell responses to AZD1222 COVID-19 vaccine (dated by TCRdb to about 2021). Receptor amplification or capture employed the immunoSEQ multiplex PCR assay. TCRdb stores this immuneACCESS table with in-frame sequences only. Part of the clones is absent; in the studies checked, under half of the shortfall reflects unresolved V genes, and no reason is known for the rest. This sample has around 150,000 clones in its table, and approximately 90% of those were observed once. The top ten clonotypes cover roughly 4.7% of the sample. The time point label corresponds to: baseline before first vaccination. The source material was peripheral blood, sampled on day 0 of AZD1222 vaccination. The receptors come from an adult in good health.

The chain is built from TRBV28 and TRBJ2-1; 13 bases are a match to TRBD2. The CDR3 runs to 15 residues. Germline assignment: CDR1 MDHEN and CDR2 SYDVKM. V gave up 5 bases and J gave up 8 bases; unmatched junction bases: 6. The CDR3 DNA follows: TGTGCCAGCAGTGCCACTAGCGGGAGGGTGCATGAGCAGTTCTTC. Amino acid sequence: CASSATSGRVHEQFF.

J is TRBJ2-5 and V is TRBV6-5; D is possibly TRBD1 (6 bases). Trimming removed 5 bases from V and 4 bases from J, with 17 bases in between. The CDR3 contains 15 residues. Germline V lookup: CDR1 MNHEY, CDR2 SVGAGI. The CDR3 is CASSPHTGIPETQYF. The CDR3, as DNA: TGTGCCAGCAGTCCCCATACAGGGATCCCAGAGACCCAGTACTTC.

The CDR3 loop reads CASSERIGGAYGYTF. The CDR3 DNA reads as TGTGCCAGCAGTGAAAGAATTGGGGGGGCCTATGGCTACACCTTC. The chain is built from TRBV6-1 and TRBJ1-2; D perhaps matches TRBD1 (6 bases). The CDR3 extends over 15 amino acids. Germline CDR1 is MNHNS and CDR2 is SASEGT. Trimming stripped 2 bases from V and 4 bases from J, with 14 bases between.

This chain connects TRBV5-5 to TRBJ2-1; possible D gene TRBD2, 5 bases. This CDR3 has 13 residues. V dropped 0 bases and J dropped 9 bases, with 10 bases sitting between them. CDR1 is SGHKS and CDR2 is YYEKEE in the germline V gene (reference sequence). The CDR3 reads CASSLDSGIEQFF. The CDR3 region has the DNA TGTGCCAGCAGCTTGGATTCGGGAATTGAGCAGTTCTTC.

The rearrangement links TRBV28 to TRBJ2-3; D is uncertain. Trimming shortened V by 3 bases and J by 3 bases, and 13 bases separated the two germline ends. The germline CDR1 and CDR2 sequences are MDHEN and SYDVKM. The length of the CDR3 is 15 residues. The CDR3 nucleotides are TGTGCCAGCAGTTTGGCTTCAGCAGAGACAGATACGCAGTATTTT. It specifies CASSLASAETDTQYF.

This clone was detected only a few times. The chain uses TRBV7-2 and TRBJ2-7; 11 nucleotides agree with TRBD2. CDR3 length equals 15 residues. Trimming cost V 5 bases and J 6 bases; bases outside gene matches: 9. Per germline, CDR1 SGHTA and CDR2 FQGNSA. The CDR3 is CASSLQTSGIGEQYF. The CDR3 DNA reads TGTGCCAGCAGCCTCCAGACTAGCGGGATCGGCGAGCAGTACTTC.

This clone was seen only a few times. The chain carries TRBV20-1 and TRBJ2-1; D is tentatively TRBD1 or TRBD2 (5 bases each). Trimming removed 3 bases at V and 8 bases at J, with 8 bases between. Germline V gives CDR1 DFQATT, CDR2 SNEGSKA (reference sequence). The CDR3 runs to 11 residues. CDR3 bases: TGCAGTGCTAGGGGGGTCGATGAGCAGTTCTTC. It yields the protein CSARGVDEQFF.

The genes are TRBV9 and TRBJ2-7; D perhaps matches TRBD1 (6 bases). The germline gives CDR1 SGDLS, CDR2 YYNGEE. V was cut by 3 bases and J by 2 bases, with 12 bases left in between. The CDR3 runs 14 residues. CDR3: CASSADSLTYEQYF. The CDR3, as DNA: TGTGCCAGCAGCGCGGACAGCCTGACCTACGAGCAGTACTTC.

The chain joins TRBV4-3 to TRBJ2-3; 7 positions match TRBD2. V gave up 0 bases and J gave up 4 bases; unmatched junction bases: 10. Per the germline V gene, CDR1 is LGHNA and CDR2 is YSLEER. This CDR3 region has 17 residues. For the CDR3, the DNA is TGCGCCAGCAGCCAAGATCTGGGGGGAGGGTATGCAGATACGCAGTATTTT. The encoded protein is CASSQDLGGGYADTQYF.

The V gene is TRBV7-2, the J gene TRBJ2-7; 7 bases map to TRBD2. The CDR3 sequence is 15 residues long. The V and J ends lost 6 bases and 0 bases, in that order; junction bases with no gene match: 8. CDR1 and CDR2 (germline): SGHTA, FQGNSA. The DNA for the CDR3 is TGTGCCAGCAGTTATGGACTAGGGAGCTCCTACGAGCAGTACTTC. Its translation: CASSYGLGSSYEQYF.

This sequence joins TRBV4-1 and TRBJ1-5, with D hard to call. There are 15 residues in the CDR3. Trimming took 3 bases from V and 0 from J, leaving 9 bases between them. In germline, CDR1 is MGHRA, CDR2 YSYEKL. This chain's CDR3 is CASSHTEVSNQPQHF. In DNA, the CDR3 is TGCGCCAGCAGCCATACCGAGGTTAGCAATCAGCCCCAGCATTTT.

This rearrangement joins TRBV28 to TRBJ2-4; TRBD1 matches at 8 bases. The CDR3 totals 15 residues. Per the germline V gene, CDR1 is MDHEN and CDR2 is SYDVKM. The V gene end was trimmed by 5 bases and the J gene end by 2 bases; junction bases not matched to a gene: 5. The CDR3 region is CASSPQGASKNIQYF. The CDR3 DNA is TGTGCCAGCAGTCCCCAGGGGGCCTCCAAAAACATTCAGTACTTC.

The chain employs TRBV7-2 and TRBJ1-2; possibly TRBD1 for D (6 bases). The CDR3 is made up of 14 amino acids. Germline assignment: CDR1 SGHTA and CDR2 FQGNSA. V dropped 4 bases and J dropped 7 bases, with 16 bases sitting between them. CDR3 nucleotide sequence: TGTGCCAGCAGCTCCCCTACGGGGGCGGGTGGCTACACCTTC. Its protein product is CASSSPTGAGGYTF.

This rearrangement joins TRBV5-1 to TRBJ2-7; D is perhaps TRBD1 or TRBD2 (5 bases each). The length of the CDR3 is 14 residues. In germline, CDR1 is SGHRS, CDR2 YFSETQ. V shed 2 bases and J shed 6 bases, with 15 bases lying between them. CDR3 DNA sequence: TGCGCCAGCAGCTTATCGGGACGGACACCCGAGCAGTACTTC. Translating gives CASSLSGRTPEQYF.

This chain connects TRBV7-9 to TRBJ2-7; 7 bases fit TRBD2. Losses at the gene ends were 5 bases for V and 9 bases for J; bases not matched to a gene: 10. CDR3 length: 13 amino acids. Per the germline V gene, CDR1 is SEHNR and CDR2 is FQNEAQ (reference sequence). CDR3 region: CASSRMSGNGQYF. DNA for the CDR3: TGTGCCAGCAGCCGAATGAGCGGGAATGGGCAGTACTTC. Complete variable domain (other parts from reference TRBV7-9 and TRBJ2-7): DTGVSQNPRHKITKRGQNVTFRCDPISEHNRLYWYRQTLGQGPEFLTYFQNEAQLEKSRLLSDRFSAERPKGSFSTLEIQRTEQGDSAMYLCASSRMSGNGQYFGPGTRLTVT.

In DNA form, the CDR3 reads TGTGCCAGCAGTTATAAGGGAGGTTTCTACGAGCAGTACTTC. It is translated as CASSYKGGFYEQYF. The chain employs TRBV6-2 or TRBV6-3 and TRBJ2-7; weak D call: TRBD2 (6 bases). The CDR3 spans 14 residues. The V end was cut by 3 bases, the J end by 3 bases, with 12 bases between. The germline V gene has CDR1 MNHEY and CDR2 SVGEGT.

The rearrangement uses TRBV9 and TRBJ1-4, with 9 nucleotides matching TRBD1. Germline V gene sequence: CDR1 SGDLS, CDR2 YYNGEE. J lost 8 bases, V lost 3 bases, and 8 bases had no gene match. The CDR3 extends over 15 amino acids. The CDR3 DNA reads as TGTGCCAGCAGCGAGGGACAGGGACGATACGAAAAACTGTTTTTT. Translation: CASSEGQGRYEKLFF.

In this sample, this clone turned up once. This chain joins TRBV5-1 and TRBJ2-7; 11 bases are shared with TRBD2. V was clipped by 5 bases and J by 6 bases; unmatched bases: 10. The CDR3 length is 15 residues. The germline V gene has CDR1 SGHRS and CDR2 YFSETQ. DNA of the CDR3: TGCGCCAGCAGGCCCGAACTAGCGGGAGTTACCGAGCAGTACTTC. Amino acids: CASRPELAGVTEQYF.

The chain employs TRBV7-9 and TRBJ1-2; D is perhaps TRBD1 (6 bases). The CDR3 spans 13 residues. V was trimmed by 4 bases and J by 10 bases, leaving 16 bases between them. Germline V lookup: CDR1 SEHNR, CDR2 FQNEAQ (reference sequence). CDR3 nucleotides: TGTGCCAGCAGCTCGAGGACAGTAATAGACTACACCTTC. This codes for CASSSRTVIDYTF.

The chain uses TRBV4-3 and TRBJ1-5; D gene ambiguous. This CDR3 spans 17 amino acids. Trimming left V 1 base short and J 0 bases short, with 13 bases between. CDR1 and CDR2 (germline): LGHNA, YSLEER. The CDR3 spells CASSQVYGTYSNQPQHF. DNA of the CDR3: TGCGCCAGCAGCCAAGTATACGGTACATATAGCAATCAGCCCCAGCATTTT.

This sequence joins TRBV28 and TRBJ2-7, with D perhaps TRBD2 (5 bases). The germline gives CDR1 MDHEN, CDR2 SYDVKM. The CDR3 runs to 13 residues. With 4 bases removed from V and 4 bases from J, the gap between germline ends came to 11 bases. DNA of the CDR3: TGTGCCAGCAGTTCCCTCTCGGGGTACGAGCAGTACTTC. As protein: CASSSLSGYEQYF.

This rearrangement joins TRBV30 to TRBJ1-4; no clear D. Germline lookup yields CDR1 GTSNPN and CDR2 SVGIG (reference sequence). Trimming left V 2 bases short and J 8 bases short, with 6 bases between. CDR3 length: 11 amino acids. CDR3 protein: CAWSFAEKLFF. The CDR3 bases are TGTGCCTGGAGTTTTGCCGAAAAACTGTTTTTT.

V usage is TRBV4-3 and J usage is TRBJ2-3; no clear D gene. The germline gives CDR1 LGHNA, CDR2 YSLEER. The V gene lost 0 bases and the J gene lost 1 base, with 11 bases spanning the gap. The CDR3 contains 16 residues. This CDR3 is CASSQEGLPGTDTQYF. CDR3 nucleotides: TGCGCCAGCAGCCAAGAAGGGCTCCCGGGCACAGATACGCAGTATTTT.

The chain links TRBV28 to TRBJ1-1, with a possible D match to TRBD1 (5 bases). V shed 3 bases and J shed 5 bases, with 7 bases lying between them. CDR1 and CDR2 from the germline V gene are MDHEN and SYDVKM. The length of the CDR3 is 12 residues. The CDR3 coding sequence is TGTGCCAGCAGTTTTGAGGGGACTGAAGCTTTCTTT. Amino acids: CASSFEGTEAFF.

The gene calls are TRBV19 and TRBJ1-1; D uncertain. Germline values: CDR1 LNHDA, CDR2 SQIVND (reference sequence). V dropped 3 bases and J dropped 3 bases, with 11 bases sitting between them. CDR3 size: 14 residues. CDR3 DNA sequence: TGTGCCAGTAGTATGAGTGACGGAGACACTGAAGCTTTCTTT. Translated: CASSMSDGDTEAFF. Combining the CDR3 with reference TRBV19 and TRBJ1-1 gives the whole variable domain DGGITQSPKYLFRKEGQNVTLSCEQNLNHDAMYWYRQDPGQGLRLIYYSQIVNDFQKGDIAEGYSVSREKKESFPLTVTSAQKNPTAFYLCASSMSDGDTEAFFGQGTRLTVV.

This clone was observed once. The gene calls are TRBV19 and TRBJ2-1; D possibly corresponds to TRBD2 (6 bases). There are 16 residues in the CDR3. Germline CDR1 reads LNHDA; CDR2 reads SQIVND (reference sequence). The germline V and J ends were trimmed by 4 bases and 5 bases, with 18 bases remaining between them. CDR3 region: CASSNGGLTIHNEQFF. DNA of the CDR3: TGTGCCAGTAGTAATGGAGGACTAACTATTCACAATGAGCAGTTCTTC.